These T cell receptor beta chains were read from a single sample in a study of cytomegalovirus exposure and HLA in healthy donors. The protocol was immunoSEQ multiplex PCR, while the TCRdb copy is restricted to in-frame clones and leaves out a portion. Among approximately 240,000 clones listed, 70% to 85% were seen once. The sample taken for sequencing was PBMCs. All receptors derive from a woman between 55 and 75 years old in good health and CMV-seropositive. Both conserved end residues are part of each CDR3.

V gene	J gene	CDR3 protein
TRBV11-2	TRBJ2-7	CASSLPGGTGAYEQYF
TRBV6-5	TRBJ2-7	CASSYSGQGTYEQYF
TRBV5-1	TRBJ1-6	CASSLGGTGEMNNSPLHF
TRBV5-4	TRBJ1-2	CASSLVQGASSYGYTF
TRBV6-6	TRBJ1-1	CASSGRDRETEAFF
TRBV6-5	TRBJ2-5	CASSSRISGEETQYF
TRBV27	TRBJ2-7	CASSFGAGDEQYF
TRBV5-1	TRBJ2-5	CASSLNPETQYF
TRBV7-3	TRBJ2-5	CASSSLGTSGETQYF
TRBV6-1	TRBJ2-4	CASSEPGAVDIQYF
TRBV27	TRBJ1-1	CASSLSGQGTEAFF
TRBV10-3	TRBJ2-1	CAISVGGQGAYNEQFF
TRBV4-2	TRBJ2-1	CASSPKLGSHTDEQFF
TRBV15	TRBJ1-5	CATSFSHLRGRGTPQHF
TRBV6-5	TRBJ2-1	CASSYEANNNEQFF
TRBV19	TRBJ1-2	CASSISEGNYGYTF
TRBV25-1	TRBJ1-4	CASSDPGGTNEKLFF
TRBV7-3	TRBJ1-2	CASSRPQGHGYTF
TRBV27	TRBJ1-2	CASSFRQTYGYTF
TRBV28	TRBJ1-4	CASSLPGQTTNEKLFF
TRBV14	TRBJ2-4	CASSPPGQGVGIQYF
TRBV28	TRBJ1-3	CASRMAHSGNTIYF
TRBV6-5	TRBJ1-1	CASSSDRAEAFF
TRBV7-2	TRBJ2-2	CAASGLAGGPGELFF
TRBV28	TRBJ2-2	CASYPGQPSSGELFF
TRBV5-1	TRBJ2-3	CASSLQGRTPTDTQYF
TRBV4-3	TRBJ1-1	CASSQVLEGGAEAFF
TRBV19	TRBJ2-1	CASIGGRMYNEQFF
TRBV5-1	TRBJ1-2	CASSMAPGQRGGYTF
TRBV10-2	TRBJ1-2	CASSPSGRTVPTYTF
TRBV2	TRBJ2-5	CASSRTSGGAEKTQYF
TRBV2	TRBJ2-1	CASSERGYNEQFF
TRBV6-4	TRBJ2-1	CASSQLAGDYNEQFF
TRBV5-1	TRBJ2-5	CASSLWGTGEETQYF
TRBV4-2	TRBJ1-6	CASSQEGQGGSPLHF
TRBV9	TRBJ2-2	CASSVHPGAGELFF
TRBV6-5	TRBJ1-5	CASSPGGINQPQHF
TRBV5-1	TRBJ1-5	CASSPGVYSNQPQHF
TRBV27	TRBJ1-5	CASSLSLRQPQHF
TRBV9	TRBJ2-7	CASSVSSGGYEQYF
TRBV5-1	TRBJ2-1	CASSLGQGSYNEQFF
TRBV2	TRBJ2-3	CASSGRASTDTQYF
TRBV27	TRBJ1-1	CASSLLGQTMNTEAFF
TRBV7-3	TRBJ2-3	CASSSGSTDTQYF
TRBV7-2	TRBJ2-3	CASSPNDWSTDTQYF
TRBV27	TRBJ2-7	CASSRGDPDYEQYF
TRBV29-1	TRBJ2-5	CSVAWDRKETQYF